Included here is one T cell receptor (beta chain) sequence, with context. Its target is not known. V was clipped by 0 bases and J by 5 bases; unmatched bases: 2. Germline lookup yields CDR1 SGHRS and CDR2 YFSETQ. This CDR3 is built from 14 residues. Profiling relied on immunoSEQ multiplex PCR, and the TCRdb table lists in-frame clones only, not all of them. In the table there are under 250,000 clones, more than 75% of which are singletons. The data are from a study of cytomegalovirus exposure and HLA in healthy donors. General study findings and limits: Cytomegalovirus-associated TCR beta chains were listed, numbering 150 to 200. In the 120 or so validation repertoires, 94% of cluster scores exceeded 0, per a later analysis. The classifier was said to identify cytomegalovirus status with high specificity and sensitivity.

The sequencing input was PBMCs. J is TRBJ2-1 and V is TRBV5-1; 7 bases fit TRBD2. The TCR sequence derives from a woman between 18 and 30 years old in good health and CMV-seropositive. CDR3 bases: TGCGCCAGCAGCTTGGGACTAGCAAACAATGAGCAGTTCTTC. This encodes CASSLGLANNEQFF.